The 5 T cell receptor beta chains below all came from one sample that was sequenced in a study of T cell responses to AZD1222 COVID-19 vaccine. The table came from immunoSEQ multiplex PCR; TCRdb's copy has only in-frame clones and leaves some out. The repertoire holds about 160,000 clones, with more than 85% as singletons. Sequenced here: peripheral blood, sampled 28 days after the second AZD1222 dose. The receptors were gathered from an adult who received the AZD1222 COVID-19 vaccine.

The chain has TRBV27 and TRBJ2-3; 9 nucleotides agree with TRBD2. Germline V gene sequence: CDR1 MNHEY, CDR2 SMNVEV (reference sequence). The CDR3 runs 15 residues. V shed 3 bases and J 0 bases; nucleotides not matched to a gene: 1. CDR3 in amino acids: CASSFLAGSTDTQYF. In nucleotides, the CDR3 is TGTGCCAGCAGTTTTCTAGCGGGGAGCACAGATACGCAGTATTTT.

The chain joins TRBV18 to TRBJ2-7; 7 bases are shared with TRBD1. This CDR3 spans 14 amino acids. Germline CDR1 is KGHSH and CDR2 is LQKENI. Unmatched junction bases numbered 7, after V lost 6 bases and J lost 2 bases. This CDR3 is CASSPGQEPYEQYF. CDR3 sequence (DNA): TGTGCCAGCTCGCCCGGACAGGAGCCCTACGAGCAGTACTTC.

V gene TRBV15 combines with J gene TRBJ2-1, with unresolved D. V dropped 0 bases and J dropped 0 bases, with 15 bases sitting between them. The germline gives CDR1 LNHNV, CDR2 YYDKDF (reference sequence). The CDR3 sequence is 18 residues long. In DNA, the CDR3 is TGTGCCACCAGCAGAGATAGTAGGCACCAGAGCTCCTACAATGAGCAGTTCTTC. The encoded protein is CATSRDSRHQSSYNEQFF.

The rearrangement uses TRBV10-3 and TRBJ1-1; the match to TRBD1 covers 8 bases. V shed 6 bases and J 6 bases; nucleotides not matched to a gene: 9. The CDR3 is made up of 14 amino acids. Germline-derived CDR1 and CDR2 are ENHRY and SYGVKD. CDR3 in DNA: TGTGCCATCAGGCCTGACAGGGGAAGGCCTGAAGCTTTCTTT. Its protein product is CAIRPDRGRPEAFF.

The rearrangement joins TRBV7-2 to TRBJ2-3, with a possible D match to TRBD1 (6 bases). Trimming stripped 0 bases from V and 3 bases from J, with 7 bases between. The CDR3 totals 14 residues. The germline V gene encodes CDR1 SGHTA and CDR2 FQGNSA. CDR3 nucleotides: TGTGCCAGCAGCTTAGCGAGGGGGACAGATACGCAGTATTTT. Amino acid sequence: CASSLARGTDTQYF.